The rows below give T cell receptor beta chains drawn from one sample of a study of blood T cell repertoires in COVID-19. Profiled with immunoSEQ multiplex PCR; TCRdb holds only in-frame clones, not every one. The sample lists approximately 190,000 clones, 75% to 90% occurring once. The sample consisted of peripheral blood. Receptor source: a woman aged 40 to 50 with acute or convalescent COVID-19. Each CDR3 is given with its conserved first and last residue. Each record gives: clone size, D gene, J gene, V gene, CDR3 protein, CDR3 DNA. The D gene is left open where the match is weak. Clone size appears in some rows only: once, few, many, or a class for an expanded clone.

>-|-|TRBJ1-5|TRBV18
CASSAAGDQPQHF
TGTGCCAGCTCAGCGGCAGGGGATCAGCCCCAGCATTTT
>-|TRBD1|TRBJ1-6|TRBV2
CASRGTGGAYSNSPLHF
TGTGCCAGCAGGGGTACAGGGGGCGCATATTCTAATTCACCCCTCCACTTT
>-|TRBD1|TRBJ1-4|TRBV6-5
CASKTGGGEKLFF
TGTGCCAGCAAGACAGGGGGGGGCGAAAAACTGTTTTTT
>-|-|TRBJ2-7|TRBV6-5
CASRPNRAHEQYF
TGTGCCAGCAGACCGAACAGGGCCCACGAGCAGTACTTC
>-|-|TRBJ2-7|TRBV13
CASSFNKQPYSYEQYF
TGTGCCAGCAGCTTCAACAAACAGCCCTACTCCTACGAGCAGTACTTC
>-|-|TRBJ1-4|TRBV15
CATSREGAGDEKLFF
TGTGCCACCAGCAGAGAGGGAGCGGGCGATGAAAAACTGTTTTTT
>-|TRBD1|TRBJ1-4|TRBV6-5
CASVGRGQRGEKLFF
TGTGCCAGCGTAGGAAGGGGGCAGAGGGGTGAAAAACTGTTTTTT
>-|TRBD2|TRBJ2-1|TRBV27
CASSLSGGSSYNEQFF
TGTGCCAGCAGTTTATCGGGCGGGAGCTCCTACAATGAGCAGTTCTTC
>-|TRBD1|TRBJ1-6|TRBV2
CASSGQGGALNSPLHF
TGTGCCAGCAGTGGACAGGGGGGAGCCCTTAATTCACCCCTCCACTTT
>-|TRBD1|TRBJ2-7|TRBV27
CASSPGTGEYEQYF
TGTGCCAGCAGTCCAGGGACAGGGGAGTACGAGCAGTACTTC
>-|TRBD1|TRBJ1-1|TRBV6-5
CASSTTGSAEAFF
TGTGCCAGCAGTACGACAGGGTCCGCTGAAGCTTTCTTT
>-|-|TRBJ2-3|TRBV6-6
CASSSAGPSTDTQYF
TGTGCCAGCAGCTCAGCGGGCCCTAGCACAGATACGCAGTATTTT
>-|TRBD2|TRBJ2-2|TRBV9
CASSVGRGGTAPGELFF
TGTGCCAGCAGCGTAGGGCGGGGAGGGACGGCCCCCGGGGAGCTGTTTTTT
>once|-|TRBJ1-2|TRBV28
CASLFPGGVDGYTF
TGTGCCAGCCTCTTTCCCGGGGGGGTGGACGGCTACACCTTC
>few|-|TRBJ1-2|TRBV11-2
CASSRYEYGYTF
TGTGCCAGCAGCCGGTACGAATATGGCTACACCTTC
>once|-|TRBJ2-5|TRBV5-4
CASSPGQKETQYF
TGTGCCAGCAGCCCCGGACAGAAAGAGACCCAGTACTTC
>-|TRBD2|TRBJ2-1|TRBV6-4
CASSDGGGVRISYNEQFF
TGTGCCAGCTCGGACGGCGGGGGGGTTAGGATATCCTACAATGAGCAGTTCTTC
>few|TRBD2|TRBJ2-1|TRBV18
CASSPRTSGVSNEQFF
TGTGCCAGCTCACCGAGAACTAGCGGGGTATCTAATGAGCAGTTCTTC
>-|-|TRBJ2-7|TRBV6-6
CASSIRVHEQYF
TGTGCCAGCAGCATTCGGGTCCACGAGCAGTACTTC
>-|TRBD2|TRBJ2-5|TRBV5-4
CASSLGLARGGPETQYF
TGTGCCAGCAGCCTGGGATTGGCGCGGGGGGGCCCAGAGACCCAGTACTTC
>-|-|TRBJ1-3|TRBV6-1
CASSEGPSVNTIYF
TGTGCCAGCAGTGAGGGGCCCTCAGTGAACACCATATATTTT
>-|-|TRBJ2-7|TRBV27
CASSPFLRLTAYEQYF
TGTGCCAGCAGTCCCTTCCTCCGACTAACCGCCTACGAGCAGTACTTC
>-|TRBD1|TRBJ1-5|TRBV15
CATSSGTGWVRNQPQHF
TGTGCCACCAGCAGCGGGACAGGGTGGGTGCGCAATCAGCCCCAGCATTTT
>-|-|TRBJ2-7|TRBV18
CASSPPGATGSGEQYF
TGTGCCAGCTCACCACCAGGGGCGACAGGCTCAGGGGAGCAGTACTTC
>-|TRBD2|TRBJ2-1|TRBV5-1
CASSLSLAGGYEQFF
TGCGCCAGCAGCTTGAGTCTAGCGGGAGGATATGAGCAGTTCTTC
>-|-|TRBJ2-7|TRBV6-5
CASRRSHEQYF
TGTGCCAGCAGGAGGTCCCACGAGCAGTACTTC
>-|-|TRBJ2-1|TRBV5-1
CASSLVIGGYNEQFF
TGCGCCAGCAGCTTGGTGATAGGCGGTTACAATGAGCAGTTCTTC
>-|-|TRBJ2-2|TRBV5-1
CASSLLQRGNGELFF
TGCGCCAGCAGCTTGTTACAACGGGGGAATGGGGAGCTGTTTTTT
>-|TRBD2|TRBJ2-2|TRBV29-1
CSGTSGYTGELFF
TGCAGCGGGACTAGCGGCTACACCGGGGAGCTGTTTTTT
>-|TRBD2|TRBJ2-6|TRBV5-5
CASRREHSGANVLTF
TGTGCCAGCAGGCGGGAGCACTCTGGGGCCAACGTCCTGACTTTC
>-|TRBD1|TRBJ1-1|TRBV19
CAPDRGHAEAFF
TGTGCGCCGGACAGGGGGCACGCTGAAGCTTTCTTT
>-|-|TRBJ1-1|TRBV6-5
CASRVNSEAFF
TGTGCGTCCAGGGTGAACTCTGAAGCTTTCTTT
>-|TRBD2|TRBJ2-7|TRBV10-3
CAIMGGSSYEQYF
TGTGCCATCATGGGCGGGAGCTCCTACGAGCAGTACTTC
>-|TRBD1|TRBJ1-4|TRBV18
CASSPRQGTNEKLFF
TGTGCCAGCTCACCCCGACAGGGGACTAATGAAAAACTGTTTTTT
>-|-|TRBJ2-2|TRBV7-3
CASSLTEQPRELFF
TGTGCCAGCAGCTTAACGGAGCAGCCGCGGGAGCTGTTTTTT
>-|-|TRBJ1-3|TRBV30
CAWRLNRVSGNTIYF
TGTGCCTGGAGGCTAAACAGGGTCTCTGGAAACACCATATATTTT
>-|-|TRBJ2-1|TRBV5-1
CASSLQGLDPLDEQFF
TGCGCCAGCAGCCTGCAGGGACTCGATCCCCTAGATGAGCAGTTCTTC
>-|-|TRBJ2-3|TRBV6-2/TRBV6-3
CASSLPMGRGADTQYF
TGTGCCAGCAGTTTGCCGATGGGGCGCGGGGCAGATACGCAGTATTTT
>-|-|TRBJ1-2|TRBV7-9
CASSSPGSNYGYTF
TGTGCCAGCAGCTCACCGGGTTCTAACTATGGCTACACCTTC
>-|-|TRBJ2-2|TRBV5-4
CASSRSGAPNTGELFF
TGTGCCAGCAGCCGTTCAGGGGCTCCGAACACCGGGGAGCTGTTTTTT
>once|TRBD1|TRBJ2-1|TRBV3-1/TRBV3-2
CASRRQGYNEQFF
TGTGCCAGCAGGAGACAGGGCTACAATGAGCAGTTCTTC
>few|-|TRBJ2-2|TRBV7-9
CASSLRDPGELFF
TGTGCCAGCAGCCTCCGGGATCCCGGGGAGCTGTTTTTT
>-|-|TRBJ1-6|TRBV5-5
CASSLGLDGYNSPLHF
TGTGCCAGCAGCTTGGGTCTAGACGGATATAATTCACCCCTCCACTTT
>-|TRBD1|TRBJ1-1|TRBV19
CASRTGGTEAFF
TGTGCCAGTAGGACAGGGGGGACTGAAGCTTTCTTT
>-|TRBD2|TRBJ2-1|TRBV9
CASSVASGGNYNEQFF
TGTGCCAGCAGCGTAGCCAGCGGGGGAAACTACAATGAGCAGTTCTTC
>-|TRBD2|TRBJ2-5|TRBV25-1
CASSEYLAGGQETQYF
TGTGCCAGCAGTGAATATCTAGCGGGGGGCCAAGAGACCCAGTACTTC
>-|-|TRBJ1-2|TRBV30
CAWSWPGDDGYTF
TGTGCCTGGAGTTGGCCGGGGGATGATGGCTACACCTTC
>-|-|TRBJ1-1|TRBV2
CASSTLTDTEAFF
TGTGCCAGCAGTACATTGACAGACACTGAAGCTTTCTTT
>-|TRBD1|TRBJ1-2|TRBV5-1
CASSWRTGGGNYGYTF
TGCGCCAGCAGCTGGAGGACAGGGGGTGGTAACTATGGCTACACCTTC
>few|TRBD2|TRBJ2-3|TRBV9
CASSVAPGLATDTQYF
TGTGCCAGCAGCGTAGCCCCGGGACTAGCAACAGATACGCAGTATTTT
>-|-|TRBJ1-1|TRBV5-4
CASSLAQANTEAFF
TGTGCCAGCAGCTTGGCACAGGCGAACACTGAAGCTTTCTTT
>many|-|TRBJ1-2|TRBV15
CATSRDRGGFVENGYTF
TGTGCCACCAGCAGAGATCGGGGGGGTTTCGTCGAGAATGGCTACACCTTC
>-|TRBD1|TRBJ2-7|TRBV4-2
CASSQAGTEPFYEQYF
TGTGCCAGCAGCCAAGCCGGGACAGAACCTTTTTACGAGCAGTACTTC
>-|-|TRBJ1-2|TRBV6-6
CASRSGTHHGYTF
TGTGCCAGCAGATCCGGGACTCATCATGGCTACACCTTC
>once|TRBD1|TRBJ2-5|TRBV7-9
CASSLGTGQETQYF
TGTGCCAGCAGCTTGGGGACAGGACAAGAGACCCAGTACTTC